These 13 T cell receptor beta chains share one sample of origin, sequenced in a study of T cell changes during pregnancy in multiple sclerosis. The data were produced by immunoSEQ multiplex PCR, yet TCRdb's version contains in-frame clones alone and is incomplete. In the table there are 50,000 to 70,000 clones, 80% to 95% of which are singletons. Here the sequenced sample was peripheral blood, taken in the first trimester of pregnancy. These receptors were taken from a female donor with multiple sclerosis, enrolled in a pregnancy study.

This rearrangement joins TRBV29-1 to TRBJ2-7; 7 bases match TRBD1. After removal of 5 bases from V and 3 bases from J, the junction contained 4 bases not matched to a gene. The V gene's germline CDR1 is SQVTM and CDR2 ANQGSEA. The CDR3 runs to 12 residues. The chain's CDR3 is CSVNRGLYEQYF. CDR3 nucleotide sequence: TGCAGCGTTAACAGGGGCCTCTACGAGCAGTACTTC.

The J gene is TRBJ2-2, the V gene TRBV30; 7 nucleotides agree with TRBD1. The CDR3 length is 15 residues. Germline CDR1 and CDR2: GTSNPN and SVGIG (reference sequence). Trimming took 2 bases from V and 5 from J; bases not matched to a gene: 8. CDR3: CAWSLITGVTGELFF. DNA for the CDR3: TGTGCCTGGAGTTTAATTACAGGGGTTACCGGGGAGCTGTTTTTT.

The chain carries TRBV7-2 and TRBJ2-5; no firm D call. Germline values: CDR1 SGHTA, CDR2 FQGNSA. The CDR3 is 13 amino acids. Trimming shortened V by 5 bases and J by 6 bases, and 13 bases separated the two germline ends. The CDR3 reads CASSPGPRQTQYF. The CDR3 DNA sequence: TGTGCCAGCAGCCCCGGCCCGCGGCAGACCCAGTACTTC.

The rearrangement joins TRBV30 to TRBJ2-3; TRBD1 might be the D (5 bases). This CDR3 comprises 14 residues. The germline gives CDR1 GTSNPN, CDR2 SVGIG (reference sequence). Between the trimmed V and J ends, which lost 2 bases and 3 bases, there was a span of 12 bases. Here the CDR3 reads CAWSKVGPTDTQYF. The CDR3 DNA reads TGTGCCTGGAGTAAGGTGGGGCCGACAGATACGCAGTATTTT.

The V and J genes are TRBV7-2 and TRBJ2-7; TRBD2 aligns across 13 bases. The CDR3 length is 18 residues. V gave up 3 bases and J gave up 0 bases; unmatched junction bases: 8. Germline V gene data show CDR1 as SGHTA and CDR2 as FQGNSA. This CDR3 is CASSFRLAGGLSSYEQYF. The CDR3 DNA is TGTGCCAGCAGCTTTAGACTAGCGGGGGGCCTATCCTCCTACGAGCAGTACTTC.

The chain employs TRBV23-1 and TRBJ2-3, with a tentative D call TRBD1 (6 bases). TRBV23-1 is annotated as an ORF whose role is uncertain. V lost 0 bases and J lost 2, with 15 bases in between. The CDR3 extends over 17 amino acids. The CDR3 nucleotides read TGCGCCAGCAGTCAATCGCACAGGGTGAACCTCACAGATACGCAGTATTTT. It specifies CASSQSHRVNLTDTQYF.

The count of this clone is one. This chain links TRBV4-3 with TRBJ1-4; 7 bases are shared with TRBD1. The CDR3 runs 18 residues. Germline loops: CDR1 LGHNA, CDR2 YSLEER. Germline trimming cut 4 bases from V and 8 bases from J; bases unmatched to any gene: 19. CDR3 in amino acids: CASSPREGALLSSEKLFF. The CDR3 region has the DNA TGCGCCAGCAGCCCCCGGGAGGGGGCGCTTCTTTCGAGCGAAAAACTGTTTTTT.

The J gene is TRBJ1-5, the V gene TRBV6-5; TRBD1 might be the D (6 bases). With 5 bases removed from V and 2 bases from J, the gap between germline ends came to 10 bases. Germline V gene data show CDR1 as MNHEY and CDR2 as SVGAGI. The CDR3 consists of 14 residues. CDR3 bases: TGTGCCAGCAGTACAGGGTCAGGCAATCAGCCCCAGCATTTT. This translates into CASSTGSGNQPQHF.

This clone was recorded once. The chain links TRBV19 to TRBJ2-1; TRBD2 matches at 13 bases. The ends lost 5 bases at V and 5 bases at J; junction bases unmatched: 3. The CDR3 is made up of 15 amino acids. Looked up from germline, CDR1 is LNHDA and CDR2 is SQIVND (reference sequence). The CDR3 loop reads CASSRLAGGHNEQFF. The CDR3 DNA follows: TGTGCCAGTAGTCGACTAGCGGGGGGCCACAATGAGCAGTTCTTC.

The rearrangement uses TRBV9 and TRBJ1-1; TRBD1 is a possible D gene (6 bases). The V end lost 0 bases, the J end lost 5 bases, and 20 bases lay between the germline ends. The CDR3 consists of 17 residues. CDR1 SGDLS and CDR2 YYNGEE come from the germline V gene. This CDR3 reads CASSVGPWGPDGTEAFF. CDR3 sequence (DNA): TGTGCCAGCAGCGTAGGACCCTGGGGGCCGGATGGGACTGAAGCTTTCTTT.

This chain joins TRBV4-3 and TRBJ2-2; D not resolved. Per the germline V gene, CDR1 is LGHNA and CDR2 is YSLEER. This CDR3 has 17 amino acids. Trimming left V 0 bases short and J 0 bases short, with 11 bases between. Here the CDR3 DNA reads TGCGCCAGCAGCCAAGATTCGCAGATCGCGAACACCGGGGAGCTGTTTTTT. It translates to CASSQDSQIANTGELFF.

The chain carries TRBV6-1 and TRBJ2-7, with 8 positions matching TRBD1. Germline V gene sequence: CDR1 MNHNS, CDR2 SASEGT. This CDR3 has 14 amino acids. Unmatched junction bases numbered 7, after V lost 6 bases and J lost 3 bases. DNA for the CDR3: TGTGCCAGCAGGGATACAGGGGGTGGCTACGAGCAGTACTTC. Translating gives CASRDTGGGYEQYF.

The count of this clone is one. The rearrangement joins TRBV5-5 to TRBJ1-2; the D gene is possibly TRBD1 (6 bases). CDR3 length: 14 amino acids. V was cut by 2 bases and J by 3 bases, with 11 bases left in between. CDR1 is SGHKS and CDR2 is YYEKEE in the germline V gene (reference sequence). The CDR3 sequence: CASSLWGPDYGYTF. DNA of the CDR3: TGTGCCAGCAGCTTATGGGGGCCGGACTATGGCTACACCTTC.